The 6 T cell receptor beta chains presented below share a single source sample, sequenced in a study of blood T cell repertoires in COVID-19. Clones were read by immunoSEQ multiplex PCR, and TCRdb kept only the in-frame ones, dropping some. The data contain some 150,000 clones, approximately 87% of them singletons. Source material: peripheral blood. All receptors come from a man aged 45 to 65 with active COVID-19.

The CDR3 region is CASSLPGYPEAFF. CDR3 sequence (DNA): TGTGCCAGCAGTTTACCCGGGTATCCTGAAGCTTTCTTT. This chain uses TRBV27 with TRBJ1-1; the D is unclear. The germline V gene encodes CDR1 MNHEY and CDR2 SMNVEV (reference sequence). This CDR3 has 13 residues. V lost 2 bases to trimming and J lost 6 bases, with 10 bases between them.

The chain recombines TRBV5-1 with TRBJ1-1; maybe TRBD1 (5 bases). V lost 3 bases and J lost 2, with 17 bases in between. This CDR3 is 16 amino acids long. Germline CDR1 and CDR2: SGHRS and YFSETQ. The CDR3 coding sequence is TGCGCCAGCAGCTCGCAAGGGGCAGGGCCAAACACTGAAGCTTTCTTT. Protein: CASSSQGAGPNTEAFF.

This clone appeared a single time. The gene calls are TRBV5-1 and TRBJ1-2; 11 nucleotides line up with TRBD1. Trimming took 4 bases from V and 8 from J; bases not matched to a gene: 7. CDR3 size: 14 residues. CDR1 is SGHRS and CDR2 is YFSETQ in the germline V gene. CDR3 DNA: TGCGCCAGCAGCCCCGGGACAGGGGGAAGAGGCTACACCTTC. Protein sequence: CASSPGTGGRGYTF. Full variable domain (remainder filled in from reference TRBV5-1 and TRBJ1-2): KAGVTQTPRYLIKTRGQQVTLSCSPISGHRSVSWYQQTPGQGLQFLFEYFSETQRNKGNFPGRFSGRQFSNSRSEMNVSTLELGDSALYLCASSPGTGGRGYTFGSGTRLTVV.

The CDR3: CASSQWDSSSSSYNSPLHF. CDR3 nucleotide sequence: TGCGCCAGCAGTCAATGGGACAGCTCCTCTAGCTCCTATAATTCACCCCTCCACTTT. The V gene is TRBV23-1, the J gene TRBJ1-6, with 7 nucleotides matching TRBD1. TRBV23-1 has ORF status, its function being uncertain. V gave up 1 base and J gave up 0 bases; unmatched junction bases: 9. This CDR3 is 19 amino acids long.

The chain is built from TRBV30 and TRBJ2-3; weak D call: TRBD1 (6 bases). The V end lost 2 bases, the J end lost 0 bases, and 9 bases lay between the germline ends. There are 14 residues in the CDR3. CDR1 and CDR2 (germline): GTSNPN, SVGIG (reference sequence). In DNA form, the CDR3 reads TGTGCCTGGAGTACCAGGGGAAGCACAGATACGCAGTATTTT. Amino acid sequence: CAWSTRGSTDTQYF.

The chain is built from TRBV12-3 or TRBV12-4 and TRBJ1-2, with 7 bases aligning to TRBD1. Trimming took 9 bases from V and 4 from J; bases not matched to a gene: 2. This CDR3 is 11 amino acids long. CDR3 region: CASNRGYGYTF. In nucleotides, the CDR3 is TGTGCCAGTAACAGGGGCTATGGCTACACCTTC.